Reported below is one T cell receptor beta chain. V gave up 2 bases and J gave up 10 bases, with 19 bases separating them. Germline V gene data show CDR1 as SGHRS and CDR2 as YFSETQ. The CDR3 is 15 amino acids. The data stem from a study of cytomegalovirus exposure and HLA in healthy donors. The study drew the donors from its approximately 110-subject validation cohort, separate from the roughly 670-subject first cohort. Clones were sequenced by immunoSEQ multiplex PCR, and TCRdb holds only the in-frame ones, with some missing. The data hold fewer than 200,000 clones, with about nine tenths observed a single time.

The clonotype comes from a young woman in good health and CMV-seropositive. The chain combines TRBV5-1 with TRBJ2-1, with a possible D match to TRBD1 (5 bases). Sample: PBMCs. The CDR3 bases are TGCGCCAGCAGCTTTTTGGTAGGGGCCAATGGAGAGCAGTTCTTC. The encoded protein is CASSFLVGANGEQFF.